What follows are 24 T cell receptor beta chains derived from one specimen sequenced in a study of regulatory T cells in long-lasting Graves disease. HTBI primers from iRepertoire and Arm-PCR of CDR3 regions yielded the TCR beta libraries. TCRdb re-called the multiplex PCR reads with MiXCR, one entry per CDR3 protein. Counted here are 350,000 to 400,000 distinct CDR3 sequences, roughly 15% occurring once; the ten biggest clones make up 22%. Described time point: newly diagnosed GD, antithyroid drugs for less than 3 months. Extracted PBMC RNA gave rise to the TCR library. The sequencing used peripheral blood mononuclear cells (PBMCs), collected at new diagnosis, from a patient treated with antithyroid drugs. The receptors originated from a female donor with Graves disease.

To note about this clonotype: A far larger clone is only one base removed, so a read error is likely. Without the conserved terminal phenylalanine or tryptophan, this CDR3 likely stems from a read error. V gene TRBV6-2 or TRBV6-3 combines with J gene TRBJ1-5, with D tentatively TRBD1 (5 bases). V was clipped by 5 bases and J by 6 bases, with 26 bases between them. There are 18 residues in the CDR3. Germline CDR1 reads MNHEY; CDR2 reads SVGEGT. The CDR3 loop reads CASSDPTGRGGSGQPQHL. Here the CDR3 DNA reads TGTGCCAGCAGTGACCCGACGGGGAGGGGAGGGTCAGGTCAGCCCCAGCATCTT.

At least ten counts were recorded for this clonotype. The gene calls are TRBV20-1 and TRBJ2-1; 13 bases agree with TRBD2. This CDR3 is built from 13 residues. Germline loops: CDR1 DFQATT, CDR2 SNEGSKA (reference sequence). The V segment lost 4 bases and the J segment 7 bases; nucleotides outside the gene matches: 1. The CDR3 DNA reads as TGCAGTGCTAAACTAGCGGGAGGGAATGAGCAGTTCTTC. It encodes CSAKLAGGNEQFF.

This clonotype appeared many times. This chain links TRBV7-3 with TRBJ2-7, with a tentative D call TRBD2 (5 bases). Germline-derived CDR1 and CDR2 are SGHTA and FQGTGA. This CDR3 is built from 13 residues. With 6 bases removed from V and 3 bases from J, the gap between germline ends came to 12 bases. The CDR3 reads CASSLLEGYEQYF. The CDR3 DNA reads as TGTGCCAGCAGTTTATTAGAGGGCTACGAGCAGTACTTC. Supplemented by reference TRBV7-3 and TRBJ2-7, the full variable domain reads GAGVSQTPSNKVTEKGKYVELRCDPISGHTALYWYRQSLGQGPEFLIYFQGTGAADDSGLPNDRFFAVRPEGSVSTLKIQRTERGDSAVYLCASSLLEGYEQYFGPGTRLTVT.

Regarding this clonotype: With a much larger clone just one base away, this may be a read error. V usage is TRBV7-2 and J usage is TRBJ2-5; 9 bases map to TRBD1. From germline, CDR1 is SGHTA and CDR2 FQGNSA. The CDR3 is made up of 16 amino acids. The CDR3 DNA sequence: TGTGCCTGCAGCCCGGGACAGGGATGGGACCAAGAGACCCAGTACTTC. Protein product: CACSPGQGWDQETQYF.

Many counts were recorded for this clonotype. J is TRBJ2-1 and V is TRBV29-1, with 8 bases fitting TRBD1. Germline values: CDR1 SQVTM, CDR2 ANQGSEA. The V segment lost 8 bases and the J segment 6 bases; nucleotides outside the gene matches: 9. CDR3 length equals 13 residues. The chain's CDR3 is CSPGQGPGNEQFF. CDR3 in DNA: TGCAGCCCCGGACAGGGCCCCGGCAATGAGCAGTTCTTC.

This clonotype was seen at least ten times. V and J are TRBV4-1 and TRBJ2-1, with TRBD1 matching over 7 bases. The J segment lost 7 bases and the V segment lost 2 bases, leaving 11 bases of the junction unmatched. The germline CDR1 and CDR2 sequences are MGHRA and YSYEKL. The length of the CDR3 is 16 residues. The CDR3 region has the DNA TGCGCCAGCAGCCAACAGACGACAGGGTATGGGAATGAGCAGTTCTTC. Translated: CASSQQTTGYGNEQFF.

This clonotype showed up many times. J is TRBJ2-7 and V is TRBV5-1, with D maybe TRBD1 (6 bases). Trimming took off 0 bases at V and 6 bases at J, with 28 bases between the two ends. There are 19 residues in the CDR3. Germline lookup yields CDR1 SGHRS and CDR2 YFSETQ. This chain's CDR3 is CASSLGALAARGDTGEQYF. CDR3 DNA: TGCGCCAGCAGCTTGGGTGCGTTAGCCGCACGTGGGGACACGGGCGAGCAGTACTTC.

This clonotype was detected ten times or more. This rearrangement joins TRBV24-1 to TRBJ2-7; D perhaps matches TRBD2 (5 bases). This CDR3 is 14 amino acids long. The V end was cut by 5 bases, the J end by 0 bases, with 10 bases between. The germline V gene has CDR1 KGHDR and CDR2 SFDVKD. The CDR3 DNA reads TGTGCCACCAGTGGTTGGGAGAGCTCCTACGAGCAGTACTTC. It encodes CATSGWESSYEQYF.

V and J are TRBV20-1 and TRBJ1-6; D remains ambiguous. The length of the CDR3 is 14 residues. Germline-derived CDR1 and CDR2 are DFQATT and SNEGSKA (reference sequence). V was shortened by 3 bases and J by 5 bases, with 11 bases between the two germline ends. DNA for the CDR3: TGCAGTGCTAGGGGAGATAAGAATAATTCACCCCTCCACTTT. As protein: CSARGDKNNSPLHF.

This clonotype has a count of ten or more. J is TRBJ2-4 and V is TRBV12-3 or TRBV12-4; a possible D gene is TRBD1 (6 bases). Trimming shortened V by 5 bases and J by 6 bases, and 20 bases separated the two germline ends. The CDR3 sequence is 16 residues long. CDR3 loop: CASSPAVGTRGNIQYF. The DNA for the CDR3 is TGTGCCAGCAGTCCTGCTGTGGGGACACGGGGAAACATTCAGTACTTC.

The chain is built from TRBV9 and TRBJ2-3, with TRBD2 identical over 7 bases. Germline values: CDR1 SGDLS, CDR2 YYNGEE. V lost 4 bases, J lost 1 base, and 9 bases stayed unmatched. The CDR3 is 16 amino acids. CDR3 in DNA: TGTGCCAGCAGCCCCCATGGGGGGGGGGGCACAGATACGCAGTATTTT. Encoded protein: CASSPHGGGGTDTQYF. Using reference TRBV9 and TRBJ2-3 for the parts outside the CDR3, the full variable domain is DSGVTQTPKHLITATGQRVTLRCSPRSGDLSVYWYQQSLDQGLQFLIQYYNGEERAKGNILERFSAQQFPDLHSELNLSSLELGDSALYFCASSPHGGGGTDTQYFGPGTRLTVL.

This clonotype was observed many times. The chain employs TRBV7-2 and TRBJ2-5, with a tentative D call TRBD2 (6 bases). CDR3 length equals 19 residues. V lost 2 bases to trimming and J lost 4 bases, with 26 bases between them. Germline V gene data show CDR1 as SGHTA and CDR2 as FQGNSA. The chain's CDR3 is CASSLRGSNGRGYRETQYF. Here the CDR3 DNA reads TGTGCCAGCAGCTTAAGAGGGTCCAACGGGAGAGGGTATCGAGAGACCCAGTACTTC.

This clonotype was counted at least ten times. V is TRBV7-3 and J is TRBJ2-3; maybe TRBD1 (6 bases). The V and J ends lost 5 bases and 4 bases respectively, with 10 bases between them. Looked up from germline, CDR1 is SGHTA and CDR2 is FQGTGA. This CDR3 is 13 amino acids long. CDR3 residues: CASSLQGSDTQYF. CDR3 DNA: TGTGCCAGCAGCCTCCAGGGGTCAGATACGCAGTATTTT.

This clonotype was observed many times. This rearrangement joins TRBV7-9 to TRBJ2-1; a weak D match, TRBD2 (6 bases). CDR3 length equals 15 residues. V shed 0 bases and J shed 7 bases, with 13 bases lying between them. CDR1 SEHNR and CDR2 FQNEAQ come from the germline V gene (reference sequence). CDR3 nucleotides: TGTGCCAGCAGCTTAGCGCTCCCGGGGGTGAATGAGCAGTTCTTC. Protein product: CASSLALPGVNEQFF.

This clonotype was observed many times. The chain is built from TRBV28 and TRBJ1-1, with D possibly TRBD1 on 5 matching bases. V shed 0 bases and J shed 4 bases, with 9 bases lying between them. The CDR3 spans 14 residues. Germline lookup yields CDR1 MDHEN and CDR2 SYDVKM. The CDR3 DNA sequence: TGTGCCAGCAGTTTATGGGAAAGGGGCACTGAAGCTTTCTTT. Translating it yields CASSLWERGTEAFF.

This clonotype was picked up many times. The chain joins TRBV5-5 to TRBJ1-5, with D maybe TRBD1 (5 bases). The CDR3 spans 13 residues. The V gene's germline CDR1 is SGHKS and CDR2 YYEKEE (reference sequence). Trimming removed 4 bases at V and 7 bases at J, with 12 bases between. Here the CDR3 reads CASSKTGPQPQHF. The DNA for the CDR3 is TGTGCCAGCAGCAAAACAGGACCCCAGCCCCAGCATTTT.

V and J are TRBV19 and TRBJ2-1; D ambiguous. Germline loops: CDR1 LNHDA, CDR2 SQIVND (reference sequence). V was cut by 2 bases and J by 4 bases, with 6 bases left in between. The CDR3 spans 13 residues. Written as DNA, the CDR3 is TGTGCCAGTAGTATAATCTTTTACAATGAGCAGTTCTTC. It translates to CASSIIFYNEQFF.

In this sample, this clonotype turned up a few times. V is TRBV19 and J is TRBJ2-7; D might be TRBD2 (6 bases). Germline V gives CDR1 LNHDA, CDR2 SQIVND (reference sequence). With 5 bases removed from V and 2 bases from J, the gap between germline ends came to 19 bases. The CDR3 loop spans 16 amino acids. The CDR3 DNA follows: TGTGCCAGTAGTTTTCATGTCACGGGAGACACCTACGAGCAGTACTTC. This gives the protein CASSFHVTGDTYEQYF. The full variable domain, with the rest looked up from reference TRBV19 and TRBJ2-7, is DGGITQSPKYLFRKEGQNVTLSCEQNLNHDAMYWYRQDPGQGLRLIYYSQIVNDFQKGDIAEGYSVSREKKESFPLTVTSAQKNPTAFYLCASSFHVTGDTYEQYFGPGTRLTVT.

There are many counts of this clonotype. The rearrangement links TRBV11-2 to TRBJ2-6; 8 positions agree with TRBD1. CDR3 length: 14 amino acids. Germline V lookup: CDR1 SGHAT, CDR2 FQNNGV. After removal of 5 bases from V and 8 bases from J, the junction contained 5 bases not matched to a gene. The chain's CDR3 is CASSLGQVTNVLTF. The CDR3 DNA is TGTGCCAGCAGCCTGGGACAGGTAACCAACGTCCTGACTTTC.

This clonotype was seen many times. The genes are TRBV12-3 or TRBV12-4 and TRBJ2-5; either TRBD1 or TRBD2 may supply D (8 bases each). The V end was cut by 5 bases, the J end by 1 base, with 17 bases between. The CDR3 covers 16 residues. The CDR3 loop is CASSPGGDRSQETQYF. CDR3 nucleotides: TGTGCCAGCAGTCCCGGGGGGGACAGGAGCCAAGAGACCCAGTACTTC.

In this sample, this clonotype turned up many times. The genes are TRBV18 and TRBJ2-7, with a weak D call TRBD1 (5 bases). V was cut by 2 bases and J by 11 bases, with 10 bases left in between. The CDR3 sequence is 11 residues long. Germline V CDR1 and CDR2: KGHSH, LQKENI. The CDR3 DNA reads as TGTGCCAGCTCACCAGGGGCGGATAAGTACTTC. Translated, it gives CASSPGADKYF.

This clonotype has ten or more counts. The chain joins TRBV28 to TRBJ2-3; D perhaps matches TRBD2 (6 bases). V shed 3 bases and J shed 6 bases, with 22 bases lying between them. The germline V gene has CDR1 MDHEN and CDR2 SYDVKM. CDR3 size: 17 residues. The CDR3 protein is CASSLARDQKIGDTQYF. In nucleotides, the CDR3 is TGTGCCAGCAGTTTGGCGCGGGACCAAAAGATTGGGGATACGCAGTATTTT. The whole variable domain, filled in from reference TRBV28 and TRBJ2-3, reads DVKVTQSSRYLVKRTGEKVFLECVQDMDHENMFWYRQDPGLGLRLIYFSYDVKMKEKGDIPEGYSVSREKKERFSLILESASTNQTSMYLCASSLARDQKIGDTQYFGPGTRLTVL.

This chain links TRBV18 with TRBJ1-1, with D maybe TRBD1 (6 bases). Trimming took off 2 bases at V and 2 bases at J, with 12 bases between the two ends. Germline loops: CDR1 KGHSH, CDR2 LQKENI. The CDR3 spans 15 residues. CDR3 loop: CASSPTSRGNTEAFF. As DNA, the CDR3 is TGTGCCAGCTCACCAACTTCCAGGGGAAACACTGAAGCTTTCTTT.

This clonotype was seen a handful of times. The rearrangement links TRBV4-3 to TRBJ2-5, with D maybe TRBD2 (5 bases). V lost 1 base and J lost 5, with 14 bases in between. Germline-derived CDR1 and CDR2 are LGHNA and YSLEER. The CDR3 consists of 15 residues. The CDR3 here is CASSQVSEGRETQYF. The CDR3 DNA sequence: TGCGCCAGCAGCCAAGTTTCCGAGGGCCGGGAGACCCAGTACTTC.